This TCR beta chain was recovered during a study of blood T cell repertoires in COVID-19 (dated by TCRdb to about 2020). General notes on the study: Samples covering the acute and convalescent phases of COVID-19 were provided by collaborators in the United States, Italy and Spain. The prospective study material was composed of cDNA or gDNA derived from T cells, B-cell-depleted T cells, or PBMCs. Samples came from the ongoing ImmuneRACE study (first 160 participants) plus 1,254 subjects from 6 global collaborators. Where available, HLA class I and class II types were taken from metadata supplied by the sample provider and were not determined by assay-based typing. Deeply sampled blood TCRbeta repertoires from subjects exposed to, actively infected with, or recovered from COVID-19 were included in the dataset. Nearly every sample came with metadata listing a de-identified subject ID, COVID-19 status, age in years and sex. The repertoires were released in a freely available public database meant as a resource for research on the immune response to SARS-CoV-2.

Here is what the overall study found, with its caveats: The quantity of clinical and demographic metadata differed by source and by participant and was supplied without curation.

Participants in the prospective study were aged roughly 18 to 95 years, lived in 20 to 30 United States geographic areas, and enrolled through a virtual design. Cohort assignment in the prospective study relied on participant-reported clinical history from a screening survey and a study questionnaire. Exposed participants were defined as having been in contact with someone with a PCR-confirmed or clinician-diagnosed COVID-19 case within 2 weeks of study entry. In the prospective study, mobile phlebotomists collected whole blood, serum and a nasopharyngeal or oropharyngeal swab from each participant. Prospective study participants could optionally give additional blood draws and questionnaires over an approximately two-month period. Before DNA extraction, blood samples from the prospective study were shipped at room temperature or frozen. Regarding this clone: Its recognized antigen is unknown. Per-base quality was not reported, and no clone a single base away is much larger than it.

At the junction V is shortened by 5 bases and J by 3 bases; bases outside the gene matches: 11. CDR1 and CDR2 are read off the germline V gene as SGHNT and YENEEA. The CDR3 goes from the cysteine to the phenylalanine over 16 residues. Only the CDR3 portion is preserved as DNA: 48 bases, with reading frame beginning at the first base. TCRbeta CDR3 regions were amplified from genomic DNA using the immunoSEQ Assay, a bias-controlled multiplex PCR. In the authors' own workflow: The number of nucleated cells in each sample was estimated from the amplification of reference gene primers within the assay. Sequence reads were collapsed and filtered to measure the absolute abundance of every unique TCRbeta CDR3 rearrangement. For each sample, productive Simpson clonality was calculated as the square root of Simpson's diversity index over productive rearrangements. Imported from immuneACCESS, the table was reduced by TCRdb to in-frame sequences with V and J called. These copies leave out some clones; in studies compared against another copy, an unresolved V gene accounts for under half, and the cause of the remainder is not known. The DNA was the basis for D and trimming; V, J and clone size are from that table. The sample includes 250,000 or so clones, with 85% to 95% observed a single time. In total, the top ten clones hold 2.5% to 3% of the sample.

The sample consisted of PBMCs or T cells enriched from blood (not recorded which). Here the chain combines TRBV11-3 and TRBJ1-1; 8 junctional bases match TRBD1. The TCR sequence derives from a middle-aged man who had been exposed to COVID-19. CDR3 protein: CASSRPKDRVDTEAFF. The DNA sequence is TGTGCCAGCAGCCGACCTAAGGACAGGGTGGACACTGAAGCTTTCTTT.